The 32 T cell receptor beta chains listed next were all sequenced from one sample in a study of beta chain features in type 1 diabetes. As every portion of the isolated RNA was reverse transcribed, the sequencing read expressed TCRB transcripts. Generated by immunoSEQ multiplex PCR, the TCRdb table keeps only in-frame clones and is missing some. This sample has fewer than 900,000 clones, with roughly a sixth found just once. Input material: naive CD4+ T cells from blood. The receptors shown here come from a woman under 30 in good health.

Comment on this clone: Mismatch with germline at one junction end may stem from a read error. This chain joins TRBV4-3 and TRBJ1-1; the D gene is possibly TRBD1 (6 bases). Germline V CDR1 and CDR2: LGHNA, YSLEER. The CDR3 contains 13 residues. The CDR3 region has the DNA TGCACCAGCAGCCAAGGGGGGAACACTGAAGCTTTCTTT. This gives the protein CTSSQGGNTEAFF.

The chain recombines TRBV29-1 with TRBJ2-5; TRBD2 might be the D (6 bases). Germline V gives CDR1 SQVTM, CDR2 ANQGSEA. Trimming shortened V by 5 bases and J by 2 bases, and 18 bases separated the two germline ends. The CDR3 is made up of 15 amino acids. CDR3 region: CSVSLTASVQETQYF. The CDR3 DNA is TGCAGCGTTTCTTTGACGGCTAGCGTACAAGAGACCCAGTACTTC.

This clone occurred once. The genes are TRBV28 and TRBJ1-5, with no clear D. The CDR3 is made up of 15 amino acids. Germline CDR1 and CDR2: MDHEN and SYDVKM. Trimming left V 1 base short and J 0 bases short, with 7 bases between. CDR3: CASSLSSNSNQPQHF. DNA of the CDR3: TGTGCCAGCAGTTTATCTTCGAATAGCAATCAGCCCCAGCATTTT.

This clone was picked up a small number of times. This chain uses TRBV28 with TRBJ1-3; 7 nucleotides match TRBD1. This CDR3 comprises 14 residues. V shed 5 bases, J shed 4 bases, and the junction held 5 bases outside the gene matches. Looked up from germline, CDR1 is MDHEN and CDR2 is SYDVKM. Here the CDR3 DNA reads TGTGCCAGCAGTCTAGGGGGCATCGGAAACACCATATATTTT. Translated, it gives CASSLGGIGNTIYF.

This chain uses TRBV27 with TRBJ2-2; the D call may be TRBD1 or TRBD2 (5 bases each). Trimming cost V 3 bases and J 5 bases, with 10 bases left between them. The CDR3 spans 14 residues. Germline values: CDR1 MNHEY, CDR2 SMNVEV (reference sequence). The CDR3 reads CASSFGWGTGELFF. DNA for the CDR3: TGTGCCAGCAGTTTTGGATGGGGGACCGGGGAGCTGTTTTTT.

A few counts support this clone. J is TRBJ2-3 and V is TRBV5-1; TRBD2 matches 13 bases. The V segment lost 4 bases and the J segment 1 base; nucleotides outside the gene matches: 3. The CDR3 contains 16 residues. Germline CDR1 SGHRS, CDR2 YFSETQ. This CDR3 reads CASSRGLAGRTDTQYF. As DNA, the CDR3 is TGCGCCAGCAGCCGGGGACTAGCGGGACGCACAGATACGCAGTATTTT.

J is TRBJ2-1 and V is TRBV12-5; D uncertain. Germline V gives CDR1 LGHNT, CDR2 FRNRAP. V was trimmed by 4 bases and J by 8 bases, leaving 9 bases between them. The CDR3 sequence is 12 residues long. The CDR3 here is CASGWSIYEQFF. CDR3 DNA sequence: TGTGCTAGTGGTTGGTCTATTTATGAGCAGTTCTTC.

This clone showed up just a few times. The chain employs TRBV7-2 and TRBJ2-7; 8 positions match TRBD2. Losses at the gene ends were 0 bases for V and 3 bases for J; bases not matched to a gene: 10. Germline V gene data show CDR1 as SGHTA and CDR2 as FQGNSA. The CDR3 is 17 amino acids. CDR3 bases: TGTGCCAGCAGCTTAGCGAGGAAGGCCGGGAGGGTCTACGAGCAGTACTTC. Protein: CASSLARKAGRVYEQYF. Drawing the rest from reference TRBV7-2 and TRBJ2-7, the complete variable domain is GAGVSQSPSNKVTEKGKDVELRCDPISGHTALYWYRQSLGQGLEFLIYFQGNSAPDKSGLPSDRFSAERTGGSVSTLTIQRTQQEDSAVYLCASSLARKAGRVYEQYFGPGTRLTVT.

This clone was seen a few times. The CDR3 DNA reads as TGCGCCAGCAGCCAAGTTGGGACGGCTCGGGAGACCCAGTACTTC. As protein: CASSQVGTARETQYF. V gene TRBV4-1 combines with J gene TRBJ2-5; tentatively, D is TRBD1 or TRBD2 (5 bases each). The ends were cut back, 1 base at V and 5 bases at J, with 14 bases in the middle. Germline V gives CDR1 MGHRA, CDR2 YSYEKL. There are 15 residues in the CDR3.

The V call is TRBV4-2, the J call TRBJ1-1; 8 bases are shared with TRBD1. CDR1 is LGHNA, CDR2 YNFKEQ, per germline. V was pared by 3 bases and J by 3 bases, with 0 bases of the junction left unmatched. The CDR3 totals 13 residues. CDR3 sequence reads: CASSQDRDTEAFF. In nucleotides, the CDR3 is TGTGCCAGCAGCCAGGACAGGGACACTGAAGCTTTCTTT.

This clone showed up just once. The V and J genes are TRBV10-3 and TRBJ1-1; 8 nucleotides align to TRBD1. The CDR3 covers 15 residues. The germline CDR1 and CDR2 sequences are ENHRY and SYGVKD. V shed 0 bases and J 4 bases; nucleotides not matched to a gene: 4. CDR3 in DNA: TGTGCCATCAGTGAGTCGCGACAGGGGATCACTGAAGCTTTCTTT. It specifies CAISESRQGITEAFF.

V gene TRBV5-4 combines with J gene TRBJ2-7; no clear D gene. The V and J ends lost 0 bases and 5 bases respectively, with 12 bases between them. Germline CDR1 is SGHNT and CDR2 is YYREEE (reference sequence). CDR3 length: 14 residues. CDR3 region: CASSLEYPPNEQYF. The CDR3 DNA is TGTGCCAGCAGCTTGGAGTACCCGCCCAACGAGCAGTACTTC.

V usage is TRBV2 and J usage is TRBJ1-3, with a tentative D call TRBD1 (5 bases). CDR3 length: 13 amino acids. Germline values: CDR1 SNHLY, CDR2 FYNNEI. Trimming stripped 8 bases from V and 3 bases from J, with 11 bases between. CDR3 DNA: TGTGCCAGCGGTACGGGACGTGGAAACACCATATATTTT. This sequence encodes CASGTGRGNTIYF. The full variable domain, its missing parts supplied by reference TRBV2 and TRBJ1-3, is EPEVTQTPSHQVTQMGQEVILRCVPISNHLYFYWYRQILGQKVEFLVSFYNNEISEKSEIFDDQFSVERPDGSNFTLKIRSTKLEDSAMYFCASGTGRGNTIYFGEGSWLTVV.

The rearrangement joins TRBV6-6 to TRBJ1-5, with unresolved D. The germline CDR1 and CDR2 sequences are MNHNY and SVGAGI (reference sequence). The CDR3 has 12 residues. V was trimmed by 8 bases and J by 5 bases, leaving 10 bases between them. As DNA, the CDR3 is TGTGCCAGCTGGCGGCGGGATCAGCCCCAGCATTTT. This codes for CASWRRDQPQHF.

The chain carries TRBV19 and TRBJ1-2; 7 bases are a match to TRBD1. V dropped 6 bases and J dropped 0; count of bases not matched to a gene: 4. Germline V gene data show CDR1 as LNHDA and CDR2 as SQIVND (reference sequence). The CDR3 is made up of 14 amino acids. CDR3 nucleotides: TGTGCCAGTAGCCATCAGGGGGCTAACTATGGCTACACCTTC. Encoded protein: CASSHQGANYGYTF. Full variable domain (remainder filled in from reference TRBV19 and TRBJ1-2): DGGITQSPKYLFRKEGQNVTLSCEQNLNHDAMYWYRQDPGQGLRLIYYSQIVNDFQKGDIAEGYSVSREKKESFPLTVTSAQKNPTAFYLCASSHQGANYGYTFGSGTRLTVV.

The rearrangement joins TRBV4-3 to TRBJ2-3, with D tentatively TRBD2 (5 bases). The length of the CDR3 is 15 residues. Trimming pared 0 bases from V and 2 bases from J, leaving 9 bases between. CDR1 is LGHNA and CDR2 is YSLEER in the germline V gene. CDR3 protein: CASSQDRENTDTQYF. The CDR3 DNA is TGCGCCAGCAGCCAAGACCGGGAAAACACAGATACGCAGTATTTT.

V and J are TRBV7-2 and TRBJ1-1; TRBD1 is a possible D gene (6 bases). The CDR3 totals 15 residues. CDR1 and CDR2 (germline): SGHTA, FQGNSA. V lost 1 base to trimming and J lost 3 bases, with 12 bases between them. The CDR3 region has the DNA TGTGCCAGCAGCTTAGTCGGGGGCGGGTACACTGAAGCTTTCTTT. Residues: CASSLVGGGYTEAFF. Full variable domain (missing parts from reference TRBV7-2 and TRBJ1-1): GAGVSQSPSNKVTEKGKDVELRCDPISGHTALYWYRQSLGQGLEFLIYFQGNSAPDKSGLPSDRFSAERTGGSVSTLTIQRTQQEDSAVYLCASSLVGGGYTEAFFGQGTRLTVV.

This clone was observed a handful of times. The sample holds other DNA sequences that translate to the same CDR3. The V and J genes are TRBV7-2 and TRBJ2-7; 9 bases align to TRBD2. CDR3 size: 13 residues. Germline values: CDR1 SGHTA, CDR2 FQGNSA. Trimming took 5 bases from V and 3 from J; bases not matched to a gene: 2. As DNA, the CDR3 is TGTGCCAGCAGCCGTAGCGGGAGCTACGAGCAGTACTTC. The encoded protein is CASSRSGSYEQYF.

The chain employs TRBV5-1 and TRBJ2-1, with 7 bases fitting TRBD2. Germline loops: CDR1 SGHRS, CDR2 YFSETQ. The CDR3 has 18 amino acids. Trimming took 3 bases from V and 7 from J; bases not matched to a gene: 19. CDR3 amino acids: CASSSGILSGVPVNEQFF. The CDR3 DNA reads as TGCGCCAGCAGCTCGGGGATTTTGAGCGGGGTCCCCGTAAATGAGCAGTTCTTC.

The sample holds a few counts of this clone. V is TRBV10-3 and J is TRBJ1-3; D ambiguous. The CDR3 runs to 14 residues. Per the germline V gene, CDR1 is ENHRY and CDR2 is SYGVKD. V was clipped by 1 base and J by 4 bases, with 8 bases between them. The CDR3 loop is CAISEWRSGNTIYF. The CDR3 DNA is TGTGCCATCAGTGAGTGGCGTTCGGGAAACACCATATATTTT.

This chain links TRBV19 with TRBJ2-3; D may be TRBD2 (6 bases). From germline, CDR1 is LNHDA and CDR2 SQIVND (reference sequence). This CDR3 has 16 residues. V lost 6 bases and J 1 base, leaving 17 bases between the germline ends. The CDR3 DNA reads as TGTGCCAGTAGCTTGAATAGCGGACTACGCACAGATACGCAGTATTTT. Protein product: CASSLNSGLRTDTQYF.

The gene calls are TRBV7-2 and TRBJ1-1, with D perhaps TRBD1 (6 bases). Germline V CDR1 and CDR2: SGHTA, FQGNSA. V gave up 2 bases and J gave up 7 bases, with 11 bases separating them. This CDR3 is built from 13 residues. As DNA, the CDR3 is TGTGCCAGCAGCTTAATTCAGGGGAATGAAGCTTTCTTT. As protein: CASSLIQGNEAFF.

This clone turned up a few times. This chain links TRBV4-1 with TRBJ2-2, with D perhaps matching TRBD2 (5 bases). This CDR3 comprises 16 residues. Per the germline V gene, CDR1 is MGHRA and CDR2 is YSYEKL. Trimming removed 4 bases at V and 7 bases at J, with 19 bases between. The CDR3 region has the DNA TGCGCCAGCAGCCCCCCTGCGGGCACCCTGAGCGGGGAGCTGTTTTTT. Translated, it gives CASSPPAGTLSGELFF.

Only a few counts were recorded for this clone. The chain uses TRBV4-3 and TRBJ2-1; 11 bases match TRBD2. V shed 1 base, J shed 5 bases, and the junction held 4 bases outside the gene matches. Germline V gene sequence: CDR1 LGHNA, CDR2 YSLEER. The CDR3 contains 16 residues. This CDR3 reads CASSQGVAGGDNEQFF. For the CDR3, the DNA is TGCGCCAGCAGCCAAGGGGTAGCGGGAGGGGACAATGAGCAGTTCTTC.

The V and J genes are TRBV7-2 and TRBJ2-5; 9 nucleotides line up with TRBD1. V shed 2 bases, J shed 5 bases, and the junction held 6 bases outside the gene matches. The CDR3 contains 15 residues. Per germline, CDR1 SGHTA and CDR2 FQGNSA. As DNA, the CDR3 is TGTGCCAGCAGCTTATCGGGACAGGGTTTCGAGACCCAGTACTTC. Translated, it gives CASSLSGQGFETQYF.

This sequence joins TRBV9 and TRBJ2-2, with TRBD1 identical over 9 bases. Germline values: CDR1 SGDLS, CDR2 YYNGEE. There are 16 residues in the CDR3. V was pared by 4 bases and J by 5 bases, with 9 bases of the junction left unmatched. The CDR3 loop is CASSRTGTGKTGELFF. Written as DNA, the CDR3 is TGTGCCAGCAGCCGAACCGGGACAGGGAAAACCGGGGAGCTGTTTTTT.

This chain uses TRBV27 with TRBJ2-7; D may be TRBD1 (5 bases). V lost 3 bases and J 2 bases, leaving 11 bases between the germline ends. CDR1 is MNHEY, CDR2 SMNVEV, per germline (reference sequence). This CDR3 has 14 residues. The CDR3 DNA reads as TGTGCCAGCAGTTTTGATAGGGGCCCCTACGAGCAGTACTTC. This translates into CASSFDRGPYEQYF.

This clone was counted ten times or more. The genes are TRBV27 and TRBJ2-1; 14 bases are a match to TRBD2. The germline V gene has CDR1 MNHEY and CDR2 SMNVEV (reference sequence). The V and J ends lost 7 bases and 8 bases, in that order; junction bases with no gene match: 4. This CDR3 has 14 amino acids. The CDR3 spells CASKGLAGVDEQFF. The CDR3 region has the DNA TGTGCCAGCAAGGGACTAGCGGGAGTAGATGAGCAGTTCTTC.

In its sample, this clone was seen a few times. The chain couples TRBV7-2 to TRBJ1-1; 11 bases match TRBD1. This CDR3 has 15 residues. Germline V gene data show CDR1 as SGHTA and CDR2 as FQGNSA. V was clipped by 5 bases and J by 4 bases; unmatched bases: 6. CDR3 sequence (DNA): TGTGCCAGCAGCGCGAGCGGGACAGGGGGCACTGAAGCTTTCTTT. It is translated as CASSASGTGGTEAFF.

For the CDR3, the DNA is TGTGCCAGCAGCCCCTCGGGGACCAACTATGGCTACACCTTC. Its translation is CASSPSGTNYGYTF. The V gene is TRBV9, the J gene TRBJ1-2, with D perhaps matching TRBD1 (5 bases). Germline CDR1 reads SGDLS; CDR2 reads YYNGEE. V was pared by 4 bases and J by 2 bases, with 12 bases between. The CDR3 extends over 14 amino acids.

The chain recombines TRBV7-2 with TRBJ1-1; 7 bases map to TRBD1. V lost 4 bases and J lost 1; bases outside the gene matches: 3. CDR1 SGHTA and CDR2 FQGNSA come from the germline V gene. CDR3 size: 14 residues. The CDR3, as DNA: TGTGCCAGCAGCTACAGGGGATCGAACACTGAAGCTTTCTTT. Encoded protein: CASSYRGSNTEAFF.

V and J are TRBV6-5 and TRBJ1-5, with 9 bases that match TRBD1. CDR1 MNHEY and CDR2 SVGAGI come from the germline V gene. Trimming removed 5 bases from V and 6 bases from J; junction bases left unmatched: 2. CDR3 length equals 13 residues. In DNA, the CDR3 is TGTGCCAGCAGTCAGGACAGGGGTCAGCCCCAGCATTTT. As protein: CASSQDRGQPQHF.